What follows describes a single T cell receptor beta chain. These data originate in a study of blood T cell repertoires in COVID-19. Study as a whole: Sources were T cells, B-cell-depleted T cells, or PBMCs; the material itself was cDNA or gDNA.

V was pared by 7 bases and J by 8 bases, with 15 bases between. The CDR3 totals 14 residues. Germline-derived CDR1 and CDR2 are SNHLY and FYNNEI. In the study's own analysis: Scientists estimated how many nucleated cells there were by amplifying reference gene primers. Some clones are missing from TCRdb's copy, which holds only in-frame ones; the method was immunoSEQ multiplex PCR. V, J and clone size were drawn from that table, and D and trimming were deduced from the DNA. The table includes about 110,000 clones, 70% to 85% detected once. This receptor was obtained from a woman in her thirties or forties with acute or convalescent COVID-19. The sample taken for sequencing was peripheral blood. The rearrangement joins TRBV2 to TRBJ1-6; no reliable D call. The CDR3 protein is CASTKTPQDSPLHF. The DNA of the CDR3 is TGTGCCAGCACCAAAACCCCCCAGGATTCACCCCTCCACTTT.